What follows are 12 T cell receptor beta chains derived from one specimen sequenced in a study of circulating and synovial CD4+ cells in juvenile arthritis. Generated by immunoSEQ multiplex PCR, the TCRdb table keeps only in-frame clones and is missing some. Of about 30,000 clones in the sample, 93% are singletons; the top ten hold about 3%. The sequencing input was CD4+ T cells from blood. The receptors were sampled from a human donor with juvenile idiopathic arthritis.

The chain is built from TRBV9 and TRBJ1-3; no definite D call. The CDR3 loop spans 15 amino acids. V dropped 0 bases and J dropped 0 bases, with 7 bases sitting between them. In germline, CDR1 is SGDLS, CDR2 YYNGEE. Here the CDR3 reads CASSVESYSGNTIYF. In DNA form, the CDR3 reads TGTGCCAGCAGCGTAGAGTCCTACTCTGGAAACACCATATATTTT. Complete variable domain (other parts from reference TRBV9 and TRBJ1-3): DSGVTQTPKHLITATGQRVTLRCSPRSGDLSVYWYQQSLDQGLQFLIQYYNGEERAKGNILERFSAQQFPDLHSELNLSSLELGDSALYFCASSVESYSGNTIYFGEGSWLTVV.

V usage is TRBV5-6 and J usage is TRBJ2-5; D may be TRBD1 (7 bases). This CDR3 has 15 amino acids. The V end lost 3 bases, the J end lost 4 bases, and 16 bases lay between the germline ends. Germline values: CDR1 SGHDT, CDR2 YYEEEE. In DNA form, the CDR3 reads TGTGCCAGCAGCTGGGGCCAGGGGGGCAGAGAGACCCAGTACTTC. Translation: CASSWGQGGRETQYF. The whole variable domain, filled in from reference TRBV5-6 and TRBJ2-5, reads DAGVTQSPTHLIKTRGQQVTLRCSPKSGHDTVSWYQQALGQGPQFIFQYYEEEERQRGNFPDRFSGHQFPNYSSELNVNALLLGDSALYLCASSWGQGGRETQYFGPGTRLLVL.

This chain uses TRBV7-9 with TRBJ2-7; 9 bases are a match to TRBD1. The germline gives CDR1 SEHNR, CDR2 FQNEAQ (reference sequence). The CDR3 covers 14 residues. Losses at the gene ends were 4 bases for V and 7 bases for J; bases not matched to a gene: 8. The CDR3 bases are TGTGCCAGCAGCTGGCCGGGACAGGGTTTTGAGCAGTACTTC. As protein: CASSWPGQGFEQYF.

This chain links TRBV13 with TRBJ1-2; D might be TRBD1 (5 bases). The CDR3 extends over 15 amino acids. V was cut by 2 bases and J by 2 bases, with 12 bases left in between. Per the germline V gene, CDR1 is PRHDT and CDR2 is FYEKMQ (reference sequence). The CDR3 DNA is TGTGCCAGCAGCTTATTCTGGGGCTCGAACTATGGCTACACCTTC. This codes for CASSLFWGSNYGYTF.

This chain links TRBV23-1 with TRBJ2-7; a possible D gene is TRBD2 (6 bases). TRBV23-1 is an open reading frame whose function is uncertain. V was clipped by 0 bases and J by 2 bases, with 17 bases between them. The CDR3 is 17 amino acids. The CDR3 DNA reads as TGCGCCAGCAGTCAATCGAAGTCCGAACAGCGGGCCTACGAGCAGTACTTC. Protein: CASSQSKSEQRAYEQYF.

V and J are TRBV7-3 and TRBJ2-7; TRBD2 might be the D (6 bases). Germline assignment: CDR1 SGHTA and CDR2 FQGTGA. V was clipped by 5 bases and J by 4 bases, with 15 bases between them. CDR3 size: 14 residues. CDR3 region: CASSPTGGGYEQYF. DNA for the CDR3: TGTGCCAGCAGCCCCACTGGGGGAGGTTACGAGCAGTACTTC.

This rearrangement joins TRBV7-9 to TRBJ1-5; no clear D gene. Germline V lookup: CDR1 SEHNR, CDR2 FQNEAQ (reference sequence). V was shortened by 7 bases and J by 5 bases, with 9 bases between the two germline ends. The CDR3 length is 12 residues. In DNA form, the CDR3 reads TGTGCCAGCACCACCGGGTATCAGCCCCAGCATTTT. Translated, it gives CASTTGYQPQHF.

This clone was recorded once. The genes are TRBV9 and TRBJ2-1; 8 bases are a match to TRBD2. CDR3 length: 16 residues. Germline trimming cut 4 bases from V and 5 bases from J; bases unmatched to any gene: 11. Germline V CDR1 and CDR2: SGDLS, YYNGEE. The CDR3 DNA sequence: TGTGCCAGCAGCCCTCACGCGGGAGGCATCGACAATGAGCAGTTCTTC. Translation: CASSPHAGGIDNEQFF.

The CDR3 DNA reads as TGTGCCAGAAGCTTGGTTGGGACTAGAGTTTGCTACGAGCAGTACTTC. Its protein product is CARSLVGTRVCYEQYF. V gene TRBV5-3 combines with J gene TRBJ2-7; TRBD2 aligns across 8 bases. TRBV5-3 has ORF status, its function being uncertain. CDR3 length: 16 residues. V trimming: 0 bases; J trimming: 3 bases; junction bases outside the gene matches: 8.

The chain is built from TRBV6-5 and TRBJ1-1; 7 nucleotides line up with TRBD1. Germline V lookup: CDR1 MNHEY, CDR2 SVGAGI. J gave up 0 bases and V 6 bases, and 4 bases lay outside the gene matches. The CDR3 consists of 14 residues. The CDR3 here is CASRQGFLNTEAFF. In DNA form, the CDR3 reads TGTGCCAGCAGACAGGGGTTCCTGAACACTGAAGCTTTCTTT.

The chain recombines TRBV19 with TRBJ2-3, with 16 bases fitting TRBD2. Germline trimming cut 4 bases from V and 4 bases from J; bases unmatched to any gene: 5. Germline loops: CDR1 LNHDA, CDR2 SQIVND (reference sequence). CDR3 length: 17 amino acids. The DNA for the CDR3 is TGTGCCAGTAGTACCCTGGGACTAGCGGGAGGGTCAGATACGCAGTATTTT. It codes for CASSTLGLAGGSDTQYF.

V gene TRBV7-9 combines with J gene TRBJ2-3; D ambiguous. The CDR3 loop spans 12 amino acids. V was clipped by 4 bases and J by 4 bases, with 6 bases between them. Germline CDR1 and CDR2: SEHNR and FQNEAQ (reference sequence). CDR3 sequence (DNA): TGTGCCAGCAGCTCAGGCTCAGATACGCAGTATTTT. Residues: CASSSGSDTQYF.